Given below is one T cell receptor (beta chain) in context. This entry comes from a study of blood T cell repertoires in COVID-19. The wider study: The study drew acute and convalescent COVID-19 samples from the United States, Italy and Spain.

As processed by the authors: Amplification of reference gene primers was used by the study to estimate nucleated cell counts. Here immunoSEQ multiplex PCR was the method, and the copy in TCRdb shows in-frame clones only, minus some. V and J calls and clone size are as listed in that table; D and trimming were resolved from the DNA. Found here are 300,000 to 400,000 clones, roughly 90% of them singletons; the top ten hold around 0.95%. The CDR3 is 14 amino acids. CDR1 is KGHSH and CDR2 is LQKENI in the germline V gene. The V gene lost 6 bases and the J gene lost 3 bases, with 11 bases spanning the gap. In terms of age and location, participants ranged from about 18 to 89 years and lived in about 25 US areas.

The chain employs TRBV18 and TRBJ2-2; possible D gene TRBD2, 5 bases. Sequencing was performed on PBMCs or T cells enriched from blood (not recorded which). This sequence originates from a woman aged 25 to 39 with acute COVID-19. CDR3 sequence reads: CASSATRDTGELFF. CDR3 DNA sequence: TGTGCCAGCTCCGCCACGAGGGACACCGGGGAGCTGTTTTTT.